The next 7 T cell receptor beta chains were all read from a single sample in a study of T cell changes during pregnancy in multiple sclerosis. Only in-frame clones appear in the TCRdb table, and some are missing; sequencing was by immunoSEQ multiplex PCR. There are 20,000 to 30,000 clones in the sample; 88% occur only once, and 0.65% to 0.85% lies in the top ten. The input for sequencing was CD4+ T cells from peripheral blood mononuclear cells, taken in the first trimester of pregnancy. The receptors shown here come from a female donor in good health, enrolled as a control in a pregnancy study.

This clone occurred once. In DNA, the CDR3 is TGTGCCACTTGCCGGGGACACGGCTACGAGCAGTACTTC. Translated: CATCRGHGYEQYF. This chain connects TRBV6-1 to TRBJ2-7, with TRBD1 as a possible D gene (6 bases). V was clipped by 10 bases and J by 3 bases, with 16 bases between them. The CDR3 is made up of 13 amino acids. Germline CDR1 MNHNS, CDR2 SASEGT.

The chain recombines TRBV7-9 with TRBJ2-3; D might be TRBD1 (6 bases). Germline V lookup: CDR1 SEHNR, CDR2 FQNEAQ (reference sequence). V lost 4 bases and J 1 base, leaving 12 bases between the germline ends. This CDR3 contains 15 residues. CDR3 bases: TGTGCCAGCAGCTCTACAGGGACGGGCACAGATACGCAGTATTTT. Amino acids: CASSSTGTGTDTQYF.

The chain recombines TRBV10-3 with TRBJ1-1; 7 bases match TRBD1. Germline lookup yields CDR1 ENHRY and CDR2 SYGVKD. The ends lost 4 bases at V and 5 bases at J; junction bases unmatched: 10. There are 15 residues in the CDR3. CDR3 region: CAISGLGAGGTEAFF. CDR3 DNA sequence: TGTGCCATCAGTGGTTTGGGGGCAGGGGGGACTGAAGCTTTCTTT.

The V and J genes are TRBV6-5 and TRBJ2-1, with 7 bases matching TRBD1. V was clipped by 4 bases and J by 9 bases; unmatched bases: 6. The CDR3 contains 13 residues. Per germline, CDR1 MNHEY and CDR2 SVGAGI. The DNA of the CDR3 is TGTGCCAGCAGTTTGACAGGGACGGGTGAGCAGTTCTTC. It yields the protein CASSLTGTGEQFF.

This chain joins TRBV9 and TRBJ2-7; TRBD2 might be the D (5 bases). The CDR3 has 14 residues. The ends were cut back, 2 bases at V and 0 bases at J, with 9 bases in the middle. Looked up from germline, CDR1 is SGDLS and CDR2 is YYNGEE. The CDR3 coding sequence is TGTGCCAGCAGCGTGGACTGGAGCTCCTACGAGCAGTACTTC. Amino acid sequence: CASSVDWSSYEQYF.

This chain joins TRBV27 and TRBJ1-4; 7 bases match TRBD1. CDR1 is MNHEY, CDR2 SMNVEV, per germline (reference sequence). V was clipped by 5 bases and J by 17 bases; unmatched bases: 17. CDR3 length: 14 amino acids. The CDR3 DNA sequence: TGTGCCAGCAGTGGGACGGGACAGCCTTCCGACCTCTTTTTT. This sequence encodes CASSGTGQPSDLFF.

The chain links TRBV18 to TRBJ2-6, with unresolved D. V dropped 5 bases and J dropped 0 bases, with 5 bases sitting between them. The germline gives CDR1 KGHSH, CDR2 LQKENI. This CDR3 is built from 14 residues. For the CDR3, the DNA is TGTGCCAGCTCATCGAGCTCTGGGGCCAACGTCCTGACTTTC. Translating it yields CASSSSSGANVLTF.